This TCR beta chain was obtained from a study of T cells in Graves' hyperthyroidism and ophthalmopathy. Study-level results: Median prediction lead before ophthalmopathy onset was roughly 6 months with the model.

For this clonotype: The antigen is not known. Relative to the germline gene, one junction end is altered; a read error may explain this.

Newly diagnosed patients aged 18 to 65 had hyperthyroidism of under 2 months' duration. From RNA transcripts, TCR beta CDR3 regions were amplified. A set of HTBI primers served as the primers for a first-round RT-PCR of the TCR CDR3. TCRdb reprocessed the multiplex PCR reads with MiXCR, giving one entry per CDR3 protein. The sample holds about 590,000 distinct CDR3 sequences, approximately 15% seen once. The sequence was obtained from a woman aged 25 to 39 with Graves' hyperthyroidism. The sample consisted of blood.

The CDR3 spells CASSLDGRYNEQFF. CDR3 coding DNA: TGTGCCAGCAGCTTAGATGGGAGGTACAACGAGCAGTTCTTC. The V call is TRBV7-2, the J call TRBJ2-1, with a weak D call TRBD2 (6 bases). The length of the CDR3 is 14 residues. The germline CDR1 and CDR2 sequences are SGHTA and FQGNSA.